A single sample is the source of the 13 T cell receptor beta chains below, sequenced in a study of blood T cell repertoires in COVID-19 (dated by TCRdb to the early 2020s). Library construction relied on the immunoSEQ multiplex PCR assay. The source is immuneACCESS, and TCRdb retained only in-frame sequences with V and J called. Part of the clones is not carried over; for the studies checked, unresolved V genes explain less than half of this, and the remainder is unexplained. For this sample the table gives about 400,000 clones, of which 70% to 90% were detected only once. The ten top clones hold around 0.97% of the sample. Sequencing was done on a sample of PBMCs or T cells enriched from blood (not recorded which). These TCRs come from a woman in her 30s with acute COVID-19.

A few counts support this clone. J is TRBJ2-3 and V is TRBV5-1; 14 bases match TRBD2. Germline V gene data show CDR1 as SGHRS and CDR2 as YFSETQ. J lost 5 bases, V lost 7 bases, and 9 bases had no gene match. The CDR3 contains 16 residues. The CDR3 region is CASHPTSGGAIDTQYF. The CDR3 nucleotides read TGCGCCAGCCACCCGACTAGCGGGGGGGCCATAGATACGCAGTATTTT.

The chain uses TRBV7-9 and TRBJ1-1; 7 bases are a match to TRBD1. Per germline, CDR1 SEHNR and CDR2 FQNEAQ (reference sequence). After removal of 4 bases from V and 5 bases from J, the junction contained 13 bases not matched to a gene. The CDR3 is 16 amino acids. The CDR3: CASSSQGPPPSTEAFF. DNA for the CDR3: TGTGCCAGCAGCTCACAGGGGCCGCCTCCTAGTACTGAAGCTTTCTTT.

The chain joins TRBV15 to TRBJ1-5; 7 bases align to TRBD1. There are 16 residues in the CDR3. Looked up from germline, CDR1 is LNHNV and CDR2 is YYDKDF (reference sequence). V lost 5 bases and J lost 2; bases outside the gene matches: 9. CDR3: CATSGRGLFGNQPQHF. CDR3 nucleotide sequence: TGTGCCACCAGCGGCAGGGGGTTGTTTGGCAATCAGCCCCAGCATTTT.

The gene calls are TRBV30 and TRBJ2-2; maybe TRBD2 (5 bases). The CDR3 is 16 residues long. Germline V gives CDR1 GTSNPN, CDR2 SVGIG (reference sequence). Deletions cut 1 base from V and 6 bases from J, with 18 bases between. The CDR3 nucleotides are TGTGCCTGGAGTGCCTTTGTGACTGCCGGGGCCGGGGAGCTGTTTTTT. Its protein is CAWSAFVTAGAGELFF.

The rearrangement uses TRBV6-1 and TRBJ1-2; D is unclear. The germline V gene encodes CDR1 MNHNS and CDR2 SASEGT. Deletions cut 1 base from V and 5 bases from J, with 14 bases between. There are 15 residues in the CDR3. As DNA, the CDR3 is TGTGCCAGCAGTGAAGGAACGGGGTCTAGGTATGGCTACACCTTC. Protein sequence: CASSEGTGSRYGYTF.

The chain has TRBV6-2 or TRBV6-3 and TRBJ2-1, with D tentatively TRBD2 (6 bases). The germline CDR1 and CDR2 sequences are MNHEY and SVGEGT. The CDR3 has 15 amino acids. The germline V and J ends were trimmed by 4 bases and 8 bases, with 18 bases remaining between them. CDR3 amino acids: CASSSPGLATDEQFF. The CDR3 region has the DNA TGTGCCAGCAGTTCCCCAGGGCTAGCGACGGATGAGCAGTTCTTC.

The chain couples TRBV19 to TRBJ1-1, with D maybe TRBD1 (5 bases). The CDR3 consists of 18 residues. Trimming removed 3 bases from V and 0 bases from J, with 20 bases in between. Per germline, CDR1 LNHDA and CDR2 SQIVND (reference sequence). The CDR3 protein is CASSIVGIAGPLNTEAFF. DNA of the CDR3: TGTGCCAGTAGTATCGTGGGGATAGCAGGGCCGTTGAACACTGAAGCTTTCTTT.

V gene TRBV5-4 combines with J gene TRBJ2-7; 10 positions match TRBD1. CDR1 is SGHNT and CDR2 is YYREEE in the germline V gene (reference sequence). V was pared by 1 base and J by 3 bases, with 13 bases of the junction left unmatched. The CDR3 runs to 18 residues. The DNA of the CDR3 is TGTGCCAGCAGCTTGACCAAAGGGGGACAGGGGAGTATCTACGAGCAGTACTTC. It codes for CASSLTKGGQGSIYEQYF.

The CDR3 DNA reads TGTGCCAGCAGCCCCCGACAGGGGTGGAGTTCACCCCTCCACTTT. Translating gives CASSPRQGWSSPLHF. This chain links TRBV9 with TRBJ1-6; 8 positions match TRBD1. This CDR3 is built from 15 residues. Unmatched junction bases numbered 9, after V lost 4 bases and J lost 9 bases. Germline values: CDR1 SGDLS, CDR2 YYNGEE.

The V call is TRBV5-4, the J call TRBJ1-2, with D unclear. V was clipped by 9 bases and J by 4 bases, with 10 bases between them. CDR3 length: 11 amino acids. Germline V gene data show CDR1 as SGHNT and CDR2 as YYREEE (reference sequence). This CDR3 is CAILDGYGYTF. The CDR3 bases are TGTGCCATCCTAGACGGCTATGGCTACACCTTC.

This chain connects TRBV5-1 to TRBJ2-3; TRBD1 might be the D (6 bases). Between the trimmed V and J ends, which lost 4 bases and 1 base, there was a span of 19 bases. Germline CDR1 SGHRS, CDR2 YFSETQ. CDR3 length equals 17 residues. The CDR3 nucleotides are TGCGCCAGCAGCGGGGGCAGGGCCCGCGGTGGCACAGATACGCAGTATTTT. Its protein is CASSGGRARGGTDTQYF.

The V gene is TRBV4-1, the J gene TRBJ1-2; D may be TRBD1 (5 bases). There are 15 residues in the CDR3. V lost 1 base and J lost 4, with 13 bases in between. Germline CDR1 and CDR2: MGHRA and YSYEKL. CDR3 bases: TGCGCCAGCAGCCAAGTGGGCAGGGAAGTCTATGGCTACACCTTC. It encodes CASSQVGREVYGYTF.

The genes are TRBV7-2 and TRBJ1-6; tentative D call: TRBD1 (5 bases). The CDR3 runs 17 residues. V dropped 2 bases and J dropped 3 bases, with 14 bases sitting between them. Germline-derived CDR1 and CDR2 are SGHTA and FQGNSA. The chain's CDR3 is CASSLRVGEGYNSPLHF. The CDR3 DNA reads TGTGCCAGCAGCTTAAGGGTAGGGGAGGGCTATAATTCACCCCTCCACTTT.